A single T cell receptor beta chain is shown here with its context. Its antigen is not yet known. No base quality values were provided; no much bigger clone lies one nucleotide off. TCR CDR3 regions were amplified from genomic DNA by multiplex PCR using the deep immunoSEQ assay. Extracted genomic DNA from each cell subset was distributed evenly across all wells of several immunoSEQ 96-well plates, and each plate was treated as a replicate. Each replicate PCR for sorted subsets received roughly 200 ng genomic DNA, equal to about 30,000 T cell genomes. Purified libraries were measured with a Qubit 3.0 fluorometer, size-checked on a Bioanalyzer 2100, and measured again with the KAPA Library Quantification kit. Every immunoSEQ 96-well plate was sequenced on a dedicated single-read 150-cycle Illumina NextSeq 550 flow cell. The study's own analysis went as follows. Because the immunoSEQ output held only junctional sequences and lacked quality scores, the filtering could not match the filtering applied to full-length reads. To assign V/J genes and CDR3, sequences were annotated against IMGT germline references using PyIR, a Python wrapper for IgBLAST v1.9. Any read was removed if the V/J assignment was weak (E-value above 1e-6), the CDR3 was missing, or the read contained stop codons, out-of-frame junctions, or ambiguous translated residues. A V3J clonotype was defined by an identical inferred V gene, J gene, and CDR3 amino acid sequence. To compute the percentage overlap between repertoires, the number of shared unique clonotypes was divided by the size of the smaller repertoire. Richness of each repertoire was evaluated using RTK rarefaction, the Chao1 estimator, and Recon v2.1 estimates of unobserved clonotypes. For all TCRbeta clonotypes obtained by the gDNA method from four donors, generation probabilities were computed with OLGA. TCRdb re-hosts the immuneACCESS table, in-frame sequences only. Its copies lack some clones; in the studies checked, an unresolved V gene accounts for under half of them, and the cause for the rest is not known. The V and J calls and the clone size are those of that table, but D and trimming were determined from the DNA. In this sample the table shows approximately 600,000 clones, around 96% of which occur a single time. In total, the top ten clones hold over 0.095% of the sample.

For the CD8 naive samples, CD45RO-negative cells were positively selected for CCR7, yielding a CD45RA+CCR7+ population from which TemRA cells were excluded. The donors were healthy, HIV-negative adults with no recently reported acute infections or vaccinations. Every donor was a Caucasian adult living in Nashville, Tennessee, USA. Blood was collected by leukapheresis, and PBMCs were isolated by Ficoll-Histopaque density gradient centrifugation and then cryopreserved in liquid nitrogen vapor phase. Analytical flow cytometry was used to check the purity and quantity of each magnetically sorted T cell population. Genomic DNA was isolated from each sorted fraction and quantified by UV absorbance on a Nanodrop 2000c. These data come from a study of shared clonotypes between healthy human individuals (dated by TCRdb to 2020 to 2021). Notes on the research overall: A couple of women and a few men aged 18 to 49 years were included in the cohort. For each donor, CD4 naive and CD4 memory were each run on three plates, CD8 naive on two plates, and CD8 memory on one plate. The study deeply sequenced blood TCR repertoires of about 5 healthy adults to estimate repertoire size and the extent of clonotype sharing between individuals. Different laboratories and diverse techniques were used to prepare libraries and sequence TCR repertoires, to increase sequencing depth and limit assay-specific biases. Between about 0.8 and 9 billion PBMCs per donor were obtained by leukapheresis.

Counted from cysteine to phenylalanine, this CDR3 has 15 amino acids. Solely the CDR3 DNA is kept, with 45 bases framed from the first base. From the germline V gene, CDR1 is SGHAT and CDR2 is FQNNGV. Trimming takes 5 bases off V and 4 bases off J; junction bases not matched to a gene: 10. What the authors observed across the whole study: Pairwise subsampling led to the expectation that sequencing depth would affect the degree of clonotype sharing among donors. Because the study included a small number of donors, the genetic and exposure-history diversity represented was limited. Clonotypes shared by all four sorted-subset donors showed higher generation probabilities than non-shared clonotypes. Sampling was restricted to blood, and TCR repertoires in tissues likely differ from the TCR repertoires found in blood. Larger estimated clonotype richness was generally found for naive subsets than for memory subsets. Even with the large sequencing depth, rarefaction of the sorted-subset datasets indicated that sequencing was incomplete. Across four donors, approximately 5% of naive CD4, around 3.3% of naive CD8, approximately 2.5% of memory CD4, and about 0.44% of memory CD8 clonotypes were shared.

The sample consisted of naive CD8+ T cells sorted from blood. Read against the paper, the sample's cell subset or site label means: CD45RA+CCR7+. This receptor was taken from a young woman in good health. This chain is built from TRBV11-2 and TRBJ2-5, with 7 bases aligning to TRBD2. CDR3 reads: CASSRGVTRSETQYF. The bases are TGTGCCAGCAGCCGGGGGGTTACTAGGTCAGAGACCCAGTACTTC. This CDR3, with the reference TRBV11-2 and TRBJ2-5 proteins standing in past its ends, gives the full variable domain EAGVAQSPRYKIIEKRQSVAFWCNPISGHATLYWYQQILGQGPKLLIQFQNNGVVDDSQLPKDRFSAERLKGVDSTLKIQPAKLEDSAVYLCASSRGVTRSETQYFGPGTRLLVL.